This T cell receptor beta chain derives from a study of human thymus T cells (dated by TCRdb to the early 2020s). About the investigation overall: The study used under 10 infant thymus samples plus four related peripheral blood samples to characterize TCR alpha and beta repertoires. Donor ages ranged from about 7 to 250 days, and the cohort comprised roughly 6 male and a couple of female infants. What the authors observed across the whole study: Highly overlapping thymic TCR repertoires among unrelated individuals were reported in the related research. Thymus samples yielded on average approximately 800,000 unique TCRB clonotypes, compared with 80,000 to 85,000 from blood samples. Both the thymic and the peripheral blood repertoires appeared to show biased V and J gene segment usage.

Thymus tissue was collected as surgical resects that were removed during corrective cardiac surgery. Immunologically healthy infants undergoing open corrective cardiac surgery for congenital heart defects in Finland were used as donors. Thymocytes were freed from the tissue by mechanical means and kept at -70 degrees C as pellets of roughly 9.5-31 million cells. A QIAsymphony instrument was used to extract genomic DNA from the frozen cell pellets. A remark on this clone: What this receptor recognizes is not known. The sample holds no much larger clone one base away, and base qualities are not on file.

TCRB and TCRAD loci were amplified from a standardized quantity of quality-controlled genomic DNA using the immunoSEQ multiplex PCR assay. The amplicons spanned the V(D)J region and were long enough to cover the CDR3 and allow V and J genes to be identified. The amplicons were sequenced on an Illumina platform via the commercial immunoSEQ service. In the authors' own workflow: Corrections for primer bias and sequencing errors followed previously described methods, while TCRAD and TCRB definitions were based on the IMGT database. immunoSEQ Analyzer 3.0 and VDJTools were used for repertoire analysis, which covered basic statistics, V/J segment usage, diversity estimates, rarefaction and pairwise overlap. Diversity was estimated with Chao1, ChaoE, Efron-Thisted, Shannon and inverse Simpson indices, and also on datasets down-sampled to the smallest sample. For repertoire overlap, CDR3 nucleotide sequence, V gene and J gene had to match strictly, and clustering was done by Jaccard-based multidimensional scaling. In its TCRdb copy, this immuneACCESS table keeps in-frame sequences only and misses some clones. Where compared with another copy, unresolved V genes explain less than half of these, and the others have no known cause. V and J calls and clone size are copied from that table; D and trimming were computed from the DNA. Recorded for this sample are fewer than 85,000 clones; roughly 94% of them occurred a single time. Around 0.034% of the sample rests with the top ten.

Counted from cysteine to phenylalanine, this CDR3 has 11 amino acids. Kept here is only the CDR3 DNA, which spans 33 bases and is read in frame from base 1. V drops 1 base and J drops 4 bases, leaving 4 bases in between. CDR1 and CDR2 are drawn from the germline V gene (reference sequence): DFQATT, SNEGSKA. Rearrangement joined TRBV20-1 to TRBJ1-1; the D gene assignment is ambiguous. Input material: thymus tissue. This TCR came from a girl under two years old with a congenital heart defect but otherwise immunologically healthy. The CDR3 is CSARGSTEAFF. In nucleotides, the sequence is TGCAGTGCTAGAGGGAGCACTGAAGCTTTCTTT.